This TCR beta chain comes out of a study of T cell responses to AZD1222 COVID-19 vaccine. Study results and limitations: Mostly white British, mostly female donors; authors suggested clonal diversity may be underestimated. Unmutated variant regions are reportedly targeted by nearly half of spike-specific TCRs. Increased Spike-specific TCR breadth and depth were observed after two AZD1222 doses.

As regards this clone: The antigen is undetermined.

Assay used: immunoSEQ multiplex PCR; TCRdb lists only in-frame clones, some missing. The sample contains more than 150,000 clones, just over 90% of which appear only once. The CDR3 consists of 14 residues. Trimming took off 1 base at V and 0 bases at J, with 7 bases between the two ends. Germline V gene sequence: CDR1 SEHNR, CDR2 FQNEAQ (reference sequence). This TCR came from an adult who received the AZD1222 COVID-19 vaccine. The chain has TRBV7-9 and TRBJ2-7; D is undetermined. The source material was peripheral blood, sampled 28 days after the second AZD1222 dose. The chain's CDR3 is CASSLVPGSYEQYF. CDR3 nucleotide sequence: TGTGCCAGCAGCTTAGTTCCAGGCTCCTACGAGCAGTACTTC.